The 30 T cell receptor beta chains in this list originate from one sample, sequenced in a study of T cells in Graves' hyperthyroidism and ophthalmopathy. Amplification yielded TCR beta CDR3 regions, with RNA transcripts as the source. The HTBI set primed first-round TCR CDR3 RT-PCR. Via MiXCR, TCRdb re-called the multiplex PCR reads, giving one row per CDR3 protein. Here the sample spans 500,000 to 550,000 distinct CDR3 sequences, less than 25% being singletons. The specimen sequenced was blood. The receptors originated from a young man with Graves' hyperthyroidism.

This clonotype was counted only a few times. This sequence joins TRBV6-1 and TRBJ2-5; 10 bases align to TRBD1. Germline assignment: CDR1 MNHNS and CDR2 SASEGT. This CDR3 comprises 15 residues. Losses at the gene ends were 8 bases for V and 2 bases for J; bases not matched to a gene: 8. The CDR3 nucleotides read TGTGCCAGCTGGGTGGACAGGGGGTTACAAGAGACCCAGTACTTC. Protein product: CASWVDRGLQETQYF.

About this clonotype itself: With a much larger clone just one base away, this may be a read error. V is TRBV28 and J is TRBJ2-4; possible D gene TRBD2, 5 bases. Germline V CDR1 and CDR2: MDHEN, SYDVKM. CDR3 length equals 15 residues. The CDR3 here is CASKKIRPGKNIKYF. In nucleotides, the CDR3 is TGTGCCAGCAAGAAAATCCGGCCGGGGAAAAACATTAAGTACTTC.

V gene TRBV12-3 or TRBV12-4 combines with J gene TRBJ2-7; 9 positions match TRBD1. There are 17 residues in the CDR3. The V gene end was trimmed by 4 bases and the J gene end by 3 bases; junction bases not matched to a gene: 13. The CDR3 spells CASSSSSAGQGDYEQYF. DNA for the CDR3: TGTGCCAGCAGTTCGTCCTCCGCGGGACAGGGTGACTACGAGCAGTACTTC.

The chain links TRBV19 to TRBJ2-7; D is undetermined. Trimming cost V 3 bases and J 6 bases, with 12 bases left between them. The CDR3 covers 13 residues. Germline V CDR1 and CDR2: LNHDA, SQIVND (reference sequence). The CDR3 loop is CASSIRREGEQYF. The DNA for the CDR3 is TGTGCCAGTAGTATCCGACGAGAAGGCGAGCAGTACTTC.

In this sample, this clonotype turned up a few times. The rearrangement links TRBV15 to TRBJ2-2; 8 nucleotides line up with TRBD2. Germline V gene sequence: CDR1 LNHNV, CDR2 YYDKDF (reference sequence). The trim removed 5 bases at V and 6 bases at J, leaving 5 bases unmatched. The CDR3 is 14 amino acids. The CDR3 reads CATSPGGQSGELFF. The CDR3 DNA is TGTGCCACCAGCCCGGGGGGGCAATCCGGGGAGCTGTTTTTT.

This chain connects TRBV20-1 to TRBJ1-1; the D gene is possibly TRBD1 (5 bases). Germline V gives CDR1 DFQATT, CDR2 SNEGSKA (reference sequence). V lost 6 bases to trimming and J lost 4 bases, with 9 bases between them. The CDR3 contains 11 residues. CDR3 sequence (DNA): TGCAGTGCAGCGGGGGGCACTGAAGCTTTCTTT. It encodes CSAAGGTEAFF.

This clonotype was detected a few times. The rearrangement joins TRBV9 to TRBJ1-1; D is uncertain. CDR1 and CDR2 (germline): SGDLS, YYNGEE. The CDR3 has 13 amino acids. Between the trimmed V and J ends, which lost 4 bases and 5 bases, there was a span of 12 bases. In DNA, the CDR3 is TGTGCCAGCAGCCCCAATGTCGTAACTGAAGCTTTCTTT. Its protein is CASSPNVVTEAFF.

V is TRBV6-2 or TRBV6-3 and J is TRBJ1-5; D unresolved. This CDR3 is built from 12 residues. Germline V CDR1 and CDR2: MNHEY, SVGEGT. Trimming removed 6 bases from V and 6 bases from J, with 9 bases in between. CDR3 sequence reads: CASREEAQPQHF. CDR3 bases: TGTGCCAGCAGGGAAGAAGCTCAGCCCCAGCATTTT.

This clonotype was recorded many times. The chain joins TRBV12-3 or TRBV12-4 to TRBJ2-2, with D possibly being TRBD1 or TRBD2 (5 bases each). Trimming shortened V by 7 bases and J by 6 bases, and 15 bases separated the two germline ends. The CDR3 contains 14 residues. CDR3 coding DNA: TGTGCCAGCATACGGGGCTTCGGGTCCGGGGAGCTGTTTTTT. This codes for CASIRGFGSGELFF.

This clonotype was detected ten times or more. This chain links TRBV20-1 with TRBJ1-5; 8 bases agree with TRBD1. The V gene's germline CDR1 is DFQATT and CDR2 SNEGSKA (reference sequence). The CDR3 covers 15 residues. With 0 bases clipped from V and 6 bases from J, the junction kept 7 bases outside the gene matches. CDR3 protein: CSARDRRTGLQPQHF. CDR3 in DNA: TGCAGTGCTAGAGACCGGAGGACAGGGCTTCAGCCCCAGCATTTT.

The rearrangement links TRBV4-1 to TRBJ1-6; D remains ambiguous. Per the germline V gene, CDR1 is MGHRA and CDR2 is YSYEKL. Trimming shortened V by 3 bases and J by 7 bases, and 19 bases separated the two germline ends. The CDR3 extends over 17 amino acids. The CDR3 DNA reads TGCGCCAGCAGCCATGGGCGCCCGGTTAGGCTGAATTCACCCCTCCACTTT. Translated, it gives CASSHGRPVRLNSPLHF.

This clonotype was counted many times. This chain connects TRBV12-3 or TRBV12-4 to TRBJ2-3; D gene ambiguous. This CDR3 contains 14 residues. V was pared by 3 bases and J by 4 bases, with 11 bases between. The CDR3 reads CASSFRSGPDTQYF. CDR3 nucleotide sequence: TGTGCCAGCAGTTTTCGGAGTGGGCCAGATACGCAGTATTTT.

This clonotype was found many times. The J gene is TRBJ2-5, the V gene TRBV27; D is uncertain. Looked up from germline, CDR1 is MNHEY and CDR2 is SMNVEV (reference sequence). CDR3 length equals 13 residues. Trimming pared 6 bases from V and 5 bases from J, leaving 13 bases between. CDR3 sequence: CASSRSTHETQYF. CDR3 bases: TGTGCCAGCAGCCGCTCCACCCATGAGACCCAGTACTTC.

This clonotype showed up many times. The chain recombines TRBV7-9 with TRBJ2-7, with 11 nucleotides matching TRBD1. CDR1 SEHNR and CDR2 FQNEAQ come from the germline V gene (reference sequence). The ends lost 6 bases at V and 3 bases at J; junction bases unmatched: 7. The CDR3 has 15 amino acids. The CDR3 DNA is TGTGCCAGCAGGAGAGGACAGGGGGCATTCTACGAGCAGTACTTC. The encoded protein is CASRRGQGAFYEQYF.

This clonotype was detected ten times or more. The V and J genes are TRBV6-5 and TRBJ2-2; D is possibly TRBD1 (5 bases). The CDR3 contains 15 residues. Germline CDR1 is MNHEY and CDR2 is SVGAGI. V lost 0 bases, J lost 3 bases, and 8 bases lay in between. The CDR3 nucleotides read TGTGCCAGCAGTTACTCATCAGGGTACACCGGGGAGCTGTTTTTT. This codes for CASSYSSGYTGELFF.

This clonotype was counted between two and nine times. At one end the junction does not follow the germline gene, possibly because of a read error. The V gene is TRBV11-2, the J gene TRBJ2-5; 7 bases are shared with TRBD2. This CDR3 has 14 amino acids. Germline CDR1 and CDR2: SGHAT and FQNNGV. CDR3 residues: CASSLGRGGEIQYF. CDR3 in DNA: TGTGCCAGCAGCTTAGGTCGGGGAGGGGAGATCCAGTACTTC.

This clonotype has ten or more counts. A read error may account for a junction end that differs from germline. The rearrangement joins TRBV12-3 or TRBV12-4 to TRBJ1-1; a weak D match, TRBD1 (6 bases). The CDR3 is made up of 12 amino acids. The CDR3 bases are TGCGCCAGCAGCTTGCTCGGGACAGAAGCTTTCTTT. It yields the protein CASSLLGTEAFF.

The V and J genes are TRBV28 and TRBJ1-5; D remains ambiguous. The CDR3 covers 13 residues. V lost 6 bases, J lost 4 bases, and 10 bases lay in between. Germline lookup yields CDR1 MDHEN and CDR2 SYDVKM. The CDR3 DNA reads as TGTGCCAGCAGGACGGGCAATAATCAGCCCCAGCATTTT. This sequence encodes CASRTGNNQPQHF.

This clonotype was seen many times. V and J are TRBV5-1 and TRBJ1-2; perhaps TRBD1 as D (6 bases). This CDR3 has 16 amino acids. V was pared by 2 bases and J by 4 bases, with 18 bases between. CDR1 and CDR2 (germline): SGHRS, YFSETQ. CDR3 DNA: TGCGCCAGCAGCTTACACTCAGGGGTGGAGGGCTATGGCTACACCTTC. It translates to CASSLHSGVEGYGYTF.

The chain couples TRBV18 to TRBJ1-2, with D unresolved. Germline V gene sequence: CDR1 KGHSH, CDR2 LQKENI. V shed 2 bases and J shed 8 bases, with 12 bases lying between them. This CDR3 comprises 13 residues. CDR3 coding DNA: TGTGCCAGCTCACCAACGAGCTCAGAGGGCTACACCTTC. Translation: CASSPTSSEGYTF.

This chain uses TRBV7-8 with TRBJ2-5; no firm D call. Between the trimmed V and J ends, which lost 2 bases and 0 bases, there was a span of 7 bases. The germline V gene encodes CDR1 SGHVS and CDR2 FQNEAQ. The CDR3 is 14 residues long. The CDR3 DNA reads as TGTGCCAGCAGCTTAAATGGCCACCAAGAGACCCAGTACTTC. As protein: CASSLNGHQETQYF.

A note on this clonotype: A much more abundant neighbour one base away suggests this may be a read error. The chain is built from TRBV6-1 and TRBJ1-5; maybe TRBD1 (6 bases). V lost 4 bases and J lost 5, with 18 bases in between. Per the germline V gene, CDR1 is MNHNS and CDR2 is SASEGT. This CDR3 spans 16 amino acids. This CDR3 is CASSARDTSFDQPQHF. The CDR3 DNA reads as TGTGCCAGCAGTGCGCGGGACACCTCCTTCGATCAGCCCCAGCATTTT.

This clonotype has a count of ten or more. The chain uses TRBV10-2 and TRBJ1-2; D is perhaps TRBD1 (6 bases). There are 14 residues in the CDR3. Trimming left V 0 bases short and J 5 bases short, with 10 bases between. CDR1 and CDR2 (germline): WSHSY, SAAADI. The CDR3 DNA reads as TGCGCCAGCAGTGAGTCGAACAGGGTTTATGGCTACACCTTC. Amino acid sequence: CASSESNRVYGYTF.

CDR3 nucleotides: TGTGCCAGCAGTAGGAAGGGACCCTACGAGCAGTACTTC. It encodes CASSRKGPYEQYF. The genes are TRBV28 and TRBJ2-7; D tentatively fits TRBD1 or TRBD2 (5 bases each). Germline CDR1 and CDR2: MDHEN and SYDVKM. With 5 bases removed from V and 2 bases from J, the gap between germline ends came to 10 bases. This CDR3 spans 13 amino acids.

This clonotype showed up many times. V usage is TRBV6-5 and J usage is TRBJ1-5, with D tentatively TRBD1 (6 bases). Germline CDR1 is MNHEY and CDR2 is SVGAGI. The CDR3 is made up of 15 amino acids. V lost 6 bases, J lost 0 bases, and 12 bases lay in between. The CDR3 sequence: CASRQGGFSNQPQHF. The CDR3 DNA reads as TGTGCCAGCAGACAGGGAGGGTTTAGCAATCAGCCCCAGCATTTT.

This clonotype was seen repeatedly, ten times or more. The J gene is TRBJ2-5, the V gene TRBV6-5, with a weak D call TRBD2 (6 bases). V gave up 2 bases and J gave up 4 bases, with 11 bases separating them. CDR1 and CDR2 from the germline V gene are MNHEY and SVGAGI. This CDR3 spans 14 amino acids. The CDR3 nucleotides read TGTGCCAGCAGTTACGGGGGGTCGGGAGAGACCCAGTACTTC. Translation: CASSYGGSGETQYF.

This clonotype was seen ten or more times. The chain is built from TRBV28 and TRBJ2-2; tentative D call: TRBD2 (6 bases). Germline-derived CDR1 and CDR2 are MDHEN and SYDVKM. The CDR3 covers 13 residues. The V end was cut by 5 bases, the J end by 6 bases, with 10 bases between. CDR3 nucleotide sequence: TGTGCCAGCAGTCTCTGGGGGGCCGGGGAGCTGTTTTTT. This gives the protein CASSLWGAGELFF.

This clonotype was observed many times. The chain has TRBV4-1 and TRBJ1-1; TRBD1 aligns across 7 bases. The CDR3 spans 14 residues. Germline loops: CDR1 MGHRA, CDR2 YSYEKL. Trimming removed 3 bases from V and 4 bases from J; junction bases left unmatched: 5. Written as DNA, the CDR3 is TGCGCCAGCAGCCACGACAGGGTGGGCACTGAAGCTTTCTTT. Amino acids: CASSHDRVGTEAFF.

The table lists this clonotype with many counts. The V call is TRBV28, the J call TRBJ1-5, with no clear D. The ends were cut back, 8 bases at V and 5 bases at J, with 19 bases in the middle. The CDR3 length is 15 residues. The germline gives CDR1 MDHEN, CDR2 SYDVKM. CDR3 nucleotide sequence: TGTGCCAGCCTTCCTCGGGTCCTCCGGCATCAGCCCCAGCATTTT. The encoded protein is CASLPRVLRHQPQHF.

V gene TRBV2 combines with J gene TRBJ2-2; TRBD2 might be the D (6 bases). The germline V gene has CDR1 SNHLY and CDR2 FYNNEI. The CDR3 is 16 amino acids. Trimming pared 6 bases from V and 4 bases from J, leaving 18 bases between. The chain's CDR3 is CASSVGTGSLTGELFF. The CDR3, as DNA: TGTGCCAGCAGCGTGGGGACCGGGAGCCTCACCGGGGAGCTGTTTTTT. Using reference TRBV2 and TRBJ2-2 for the parts outside the CDR3, the full variable domain is EPEVTQTPSHQVTQMGQEVILRCVPISNHLYFYWYRQILGQKVEFLVSFYNNEISEKSEIFDDQFSVERPDGSNFTLKIRSTKLEDSAMYFCASSVGTGSLTGELFFGEGSRLTVL.